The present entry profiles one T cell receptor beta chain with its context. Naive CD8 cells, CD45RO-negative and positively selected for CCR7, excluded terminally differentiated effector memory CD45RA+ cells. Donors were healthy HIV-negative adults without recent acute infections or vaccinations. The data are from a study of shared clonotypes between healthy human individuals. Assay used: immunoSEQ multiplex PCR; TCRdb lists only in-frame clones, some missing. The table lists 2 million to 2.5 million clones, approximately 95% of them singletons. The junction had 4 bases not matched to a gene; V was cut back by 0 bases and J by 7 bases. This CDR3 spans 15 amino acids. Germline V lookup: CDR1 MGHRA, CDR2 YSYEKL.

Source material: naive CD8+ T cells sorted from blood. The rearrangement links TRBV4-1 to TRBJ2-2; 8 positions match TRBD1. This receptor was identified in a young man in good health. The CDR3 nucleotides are TGCGCCAGCAGCCAAGATCAGGGGGCGGGCGGGGAGCTGTTTTTT. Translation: CASSQDQGAGGELFF.